The clone carrying this TCR beta chain has only a few counts. The ends lost 5 bases at V and 0 bases at J; junction bases unmatched: 10. CDR1 LNHNV and CDR2 YYDKDF come from the germline V gene (reference sequence). This CDR3 comprises 17 residues. The assay was immunoSEQ multiplex PCR, and TCRdb's table has in-frame clones only and misses some. The sample has some 100,000 clones, about 86% seen once. Ages ranged from about 18 to 89 years, with residence in 24 US areas. Cohorts were determined from participant-reported clinical history. Symptom resolution, clearance, or two negative PCRs marked donors in Cohort 3 as recovered. This record comes from a study of blood T cell repertoires in COVID-19.

The sequencing sample was made of PBMCs or T cells enriched from blood (not recorded which). This chain links TRBV15 with TRBJ1-3; 7 bases fit TRBD1. This receptor was obtained from a woman in her forties or fifties who had recovered from COVID-19. CDR3 DNA: TGTGCCACCAGCCCGCGGACAGGCCTGTCCTCTGGAAACACCATATATTTT. Its protein product is CATSPRTGLSSGNTIYF. Full variable domain (outside the CDR3, taken from reference TRBV15 and TRBJ1-3): DAMVIQNPRYQVTQFGKPVTLSCSQTLNHNVMYWYQQKSSQAPKLLFHYYDKDFNNEADTPDNFQSRRPNTSFCFLDIRSPGLGDTAMYLCATSPRTGLSSGNTIYFGEGSWLTVV.